The 7 T cell receptor beta chains reported below all come from one sample, sequenced in a study of blood T cell repertoires in COVID-19. Profiling relied on immunoSEQ multiplex PCR, and the TCRdb table lists in-frame clones only, not all of them. The sample lists approximately 190,000 clones; 84% were seen once. The source material was peripheral blood. The receptors come from a human donor in a cohort sampled during active COVID-19.

The sample holds one count of this clone. This sequence joins TRBV3-1 (or the pseudogene TRBV3-2) and TRBJ1-6; D is ambiguous. This CDR3 contains 14 residues. Per germline, CDR1 LGHDT and CDR2 YNNKEL (reference sequence). V was cut by 4 bases and J by 10 bases, with 14 bases left in between. The CDR3 DNA reads TGTGCCAGCAGCCCTGAAGGAGGGTACTCACCCCTCCACTTT. Translation gives CASSPEGGYSPLHF.

This clone was picked up many times. This chain uses TRBV2 with TRBJ1-1; D not certain. V gave up 5 bases and J gave up 1 base, with 11 bases separating them. The CDR3 length is 14 residues. Germline assignment: CDR1 SNHLY and CDR2 FYNNEI. The CDR3 DNA is TGTGCCAGCAGTATGCAGAGGGCGAACACTGAAGCTTTCTTT. Its protein product is CASSMQRANTEAFF.

The chain links TRBV7-8 to TRBJ1-5; 8 bases are a match to TRBD1. This CDR3 contains 15 residues. Germline assignment: CDR1 SGHVS and CDR2 FQNEAQ. The J segment lost 6 bases and the V segment lost 5 bases, leaving 9 bases of the junction unmatched. The CDR3 DNA reads TGTGCCAGCAGCCCGGGACAGGAGGGTCGTCAGCCCCAGCATTTT. It encodes CASSPGQEGRQPQHF.

The rearrangement joins TRBV5-1 to TRBJ1-1; weak D call: TRBD1 (5 bases). Germline CDR1 and CDR2: SGHRS and YFSETQ. CDR3 length: 15 residues. The germline V and J ends were trimmed by 4 bases and 8 bases, with 21 bases remaining between them. CDR3 protein: CASSLRQTHHPEAFF. CDR3 sequence (DNA): TGCGCCAGCAGCCTCAGACAGACCCACCACCCCGAAGCTTTCTTT.

The chain carries TRBV5-1 and TRBJ2-1, with D possibly being TRBD1 (5 bases). V dropped 0 bases and J dropped 5 bases, with 9 bases sitting between them. This CDR3 comprises 14 residues. CDR1 SGHRS and CDR2 YFSETQ come from the germline V gene. For the CDR3, the DNA is TGCGCCAGCAGCTTGGGACAGATAAACAATGAGCAGTTCTTC. This gives the protein CASSLGQINNEQFF.

Only one count was recorded for this clone. V gene TRBV5-1 combines with J gene TRBJ2-3, with D possibly being TRBD2 (7 bases). Trimming took off 1 base at V and 0 bases at J, with 18 bases between the two ends. Germline lookup yields CDR1 SGHRS and CDR2 YFSETQ. The CDR3 runs 18 residues. The CDR3: CASSLKWAGATSTDTQYF. The CDR3 DNA reads TGCGCCAGCAGCTTGAAGTGGGCGGGGGCCACTAGCACAGATACGCAGTATTTT. The complete variable domain, with remaining parts taken from reference TRBV5-1 and TRBJ2-3, reads KAGVTQTPRYLIKTRGQQVTLSCSPISGHRSVSWYQQTPGQGLQFLFEYFSETQRNKGNFPGRFSGRQFSNSRSEMNVSTLELGDSALYLCASSLKWAGATSTDTQYFGPGTRLTVL.

This clone was counted once. The V gene is TRBV21-1, the J gene TRBJ1-6. TRBV21-1 is labeled a pseudogene. The CDR3 spans 19 residues. This CDR3 reads CASTGLGYFLLSYNSPLHF. The CDR3 DNA sequence: TGTGCCAGCACGGGGTTGGGATATTTTTTGTTGTCCTATAATTCACCCCTCCACTTT.